This T cell receptor (beta chain) was profiled in a study of immune cell composition in non-small cell lung cancer. General study findings and limits: Tumour TCR-beta clonality was not significantly tied to smoking pack-years. Squamous carcinomas (75%) more often had tumour-associated clones >0.5% than adenocarcinomas (roughly 35%).

Worth noting for this clone: Its antigen is currently unknown.

Normal lung sampling was at least 3 cm from the tumour, as distant as possible. Genomic DNA came from frozen unsorted single-cell suspensions. Method: immunoSEQ multiplex PCR; TCRdb's copy keeps in-frame clones and lacks some. The sample lists about 3,400 clones; 55% to 70% were seen once. This receptor was taken from a human donor with non-small cell lung cancer. The specimen was non-adjacent lung tissue.

CDR3 nucleotide sequence: TGTGCCACCTACGAACTGGGAGATGAGCAGTTCTTC. Its translation is CATYELGDEQFF. The rearrangement joins TRBV10-3 to TRBJ2-1; TRBD2 is a possible D gene (5 bases). Per germline, CDR1 ENHRY and CDR2 SYGVKD. CDR3 length: 12 amino acids. V was cut by 10 bases and J by 8 bases, with 15 bases left in between.